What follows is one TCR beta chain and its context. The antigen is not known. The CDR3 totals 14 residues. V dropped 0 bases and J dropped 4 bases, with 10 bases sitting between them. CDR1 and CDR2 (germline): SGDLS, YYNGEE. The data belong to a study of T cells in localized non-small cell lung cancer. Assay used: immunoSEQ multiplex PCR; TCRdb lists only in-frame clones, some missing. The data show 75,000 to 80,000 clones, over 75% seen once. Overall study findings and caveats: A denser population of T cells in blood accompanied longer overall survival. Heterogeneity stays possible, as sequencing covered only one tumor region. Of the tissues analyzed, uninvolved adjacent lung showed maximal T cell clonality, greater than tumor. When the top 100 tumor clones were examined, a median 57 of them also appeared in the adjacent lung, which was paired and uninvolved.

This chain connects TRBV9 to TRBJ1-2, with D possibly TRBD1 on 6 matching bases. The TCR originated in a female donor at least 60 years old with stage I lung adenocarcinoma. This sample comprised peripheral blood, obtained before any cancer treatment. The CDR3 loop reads CASSVGNRAYGYTF. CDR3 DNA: TGTGCCAGCAGCGTAGGCAACAGGGCCTATGGCTACACCTTC.